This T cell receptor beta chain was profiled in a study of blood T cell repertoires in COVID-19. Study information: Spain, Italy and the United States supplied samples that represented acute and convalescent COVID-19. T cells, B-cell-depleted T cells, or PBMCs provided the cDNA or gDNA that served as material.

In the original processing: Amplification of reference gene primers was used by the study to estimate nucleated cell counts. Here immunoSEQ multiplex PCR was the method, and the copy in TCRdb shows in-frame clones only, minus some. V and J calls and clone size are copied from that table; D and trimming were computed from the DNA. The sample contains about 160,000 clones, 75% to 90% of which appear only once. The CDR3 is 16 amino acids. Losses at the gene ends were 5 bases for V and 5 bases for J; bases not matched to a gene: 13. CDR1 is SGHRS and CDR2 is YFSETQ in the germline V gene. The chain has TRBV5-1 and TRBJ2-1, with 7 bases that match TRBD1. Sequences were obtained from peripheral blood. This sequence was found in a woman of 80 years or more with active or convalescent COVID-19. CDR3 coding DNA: TGCGCCAGCAGGGACGGGACAGCCATAACCAACAATGAGCAGTTCTTC. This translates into CASRDGTAITNNEQFF.